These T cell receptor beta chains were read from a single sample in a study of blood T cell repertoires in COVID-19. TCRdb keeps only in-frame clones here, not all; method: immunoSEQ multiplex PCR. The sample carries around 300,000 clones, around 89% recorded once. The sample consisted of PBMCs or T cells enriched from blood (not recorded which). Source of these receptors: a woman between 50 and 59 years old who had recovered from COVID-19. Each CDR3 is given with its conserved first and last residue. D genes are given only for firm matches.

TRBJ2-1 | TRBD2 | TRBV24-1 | CATSDYRSGTWGNEQFF
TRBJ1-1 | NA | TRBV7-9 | CASSLARQSEEAFF
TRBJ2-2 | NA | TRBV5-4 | CASSVGTRNTGELFF
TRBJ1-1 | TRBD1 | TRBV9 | CASSETTGQNTEAFF
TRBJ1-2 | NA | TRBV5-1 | CASSPDRAVGGYTF
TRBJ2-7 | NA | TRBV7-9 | CASSSRDKIYEQYF
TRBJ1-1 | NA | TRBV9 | CASSERGLDNTEAFF
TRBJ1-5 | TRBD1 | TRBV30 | CAWSAGGLSNQPQHF
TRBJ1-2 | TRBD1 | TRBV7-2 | CASSLSVSTGRRGYTF
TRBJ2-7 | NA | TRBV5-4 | CASSLNLGSPYEQYF
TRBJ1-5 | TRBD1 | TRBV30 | CAWSADRGNQPQHF
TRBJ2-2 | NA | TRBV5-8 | CASSVITVTDTGELFF
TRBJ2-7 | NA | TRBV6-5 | CASSYPYEGSYEQYF
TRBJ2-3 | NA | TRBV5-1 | CASSLGWGGDTQYF
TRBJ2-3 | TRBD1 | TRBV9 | CASSVEYRGTDTQYF
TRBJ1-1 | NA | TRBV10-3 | CAISEVMNTEAFF
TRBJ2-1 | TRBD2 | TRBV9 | CASSVVSSGRGEQFF
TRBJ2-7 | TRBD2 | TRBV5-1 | CASSITSVGEQYF
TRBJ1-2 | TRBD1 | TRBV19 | CASSPTDRGNLGGYTF
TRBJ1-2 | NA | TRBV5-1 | CASRHSQQGRVANYGYTF
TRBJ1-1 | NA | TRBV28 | CASSLIVAGLWNTEAFF
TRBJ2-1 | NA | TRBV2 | CASSRTYGGNNEQFF
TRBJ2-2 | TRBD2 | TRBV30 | CAWSRGGDTGELFF
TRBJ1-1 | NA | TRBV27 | CASSPRRGAEAFF
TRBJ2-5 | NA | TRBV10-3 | CAISPTEETQYF
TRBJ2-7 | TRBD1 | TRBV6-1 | CASSDRQGAAQYF
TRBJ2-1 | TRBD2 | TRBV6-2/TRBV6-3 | CASSYSALAGVYNEQFF
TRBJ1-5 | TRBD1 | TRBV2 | CASSDSTGGNQPQHF
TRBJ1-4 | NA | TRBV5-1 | CASRDEGEKLFF
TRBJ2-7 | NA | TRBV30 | CAWSVTEPYEQYF
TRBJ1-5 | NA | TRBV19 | CASSMPRAFYQPQHF
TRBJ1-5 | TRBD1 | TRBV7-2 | CASSLVTGGYQPQHF
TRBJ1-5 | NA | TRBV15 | CATSNLWVGASRNQPQHF
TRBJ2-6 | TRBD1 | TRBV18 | CASSRTGGFGANVLTF
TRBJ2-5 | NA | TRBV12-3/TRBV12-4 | CASRRALGETQYF
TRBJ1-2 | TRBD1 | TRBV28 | CASGGDRGYGYTF
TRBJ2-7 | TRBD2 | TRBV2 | CASTAGAYEQYF
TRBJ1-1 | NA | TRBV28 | CASSLWRANTEAFF